The following is a T cell receptor (beta chain) sequence with its context. The V gene lost 7 bases and the J gene lost 0 bases, with 10 bases spanning the gap. The CDR3 is 13 amino acids. The germline CDR1 and CDR2 sequences are SGHNT and YYREEE (reference sequence). Original methodology: Estimation of nucleated cell counts was performed using reference gene primer amplification. Assay used: immunoSEQ multiplex PCR; TCRdb lists only in-frame clones, some missing. That table is the source of V, J and clone size, and D and trimming were worked out from the DNA. The sample shows about 360,000 clones, around 90% of them seen only once. The data were obtained in a study of blood T cell repertoires in COVID-19.

The chain combines TRBV5-4 with TRBJ1-1; D call uncertain. Sequenced: peripheral blood. The receptor comes from a human donor in a cohort sampled during active COVID-19. CDR3 sequence: CASRDPLNTEAFF. As DNA, the CDR3 is TGTGCCAGCCGAGATCCGTTGAACACTGAAGCTTTCTTT.